A selection of T cell receptor beta chains follows, all from one sample in a study of cytomegalovirus exposure and HLA in healthy donors. Produced via immunoSEQ multiplex PCR; TCRdb's table is partial and in-frame only. This table has around 160,000 clones, 65% to 80% appearing once. Input material: PBMCs. Receptors were obtained from a man aged 40-49 years in good health and CMV-seropositive. Both conserved end residues are part of each CDR3. The order of the fields is V gene, clone size, J gene, CDR3 length, D gene, CDR3 protein, CDR3 DNA. A D gene is named only where the DNA matches it firmly. Part of the rows lack a size; the others show once, few, many or a class for expanded clones.

v_gene: TRBV2
abundance: -
j_gene: TRBJ2-1
len: 15
d_gene: TRBD2
CDR3aa: CASSRAGGKYNEQFF
CDR3nt: TGTGCCAGCAGCCGAGCGGGAGGGAAATACAATGAGCAGTTCTTC

v_gene: TRBV14
abundance: -
j_gene: TRBJ1-1
len: 17
d_gene: TRBD1
CDR3aa: CASSQARSTGTITEAFF
CDR3nt: TGTGCCAGCAGCCAAGCAAGGTCGACAGGGACGATAACTGAAGCTTTCTTT

v_gene: TRBV4-1
abundance: -
j_gene: TRBJ2-1
len: 17
d_gene: -
CDR3aa: CASSQLPFTSSYNEQFF
CDR3nt: TGCGCCAGCAGCCAATTGCCCTTCACCAGCTCCTACAATGAGCAGTTCTTC

v_gene: TRBV12-5
abundance: -
j_gene: TRBJ2-7
len: 11
d_gene: -
CDR3aa: CASGLPHEQYF
CDR3nt: TGTGCTAGTGGTCTCCCCCACGAGCAGTACTTC

v_gene: TRBV15
abundance: once
j_gene: TRBJ1-1
len: 15
d_gene: -
CDR3aa: CATRGGVGLNTEAFF
CDR3nt: TGTGCCACCAGGGGAGGGGTAGGGTTGAACACTGAAGCTTTCTTT

v_gene: TRBV5-1
abundance: -
j_gene: TRBJ2-7
len: 12
d_gene: -
CDR3aa: CASKGDVHEQYF
CDR3nt: TGCGCCAGTAAGGGGGACGTCCACGAGCAGTACTTC

v_gene: TRBV5-4
abundance: -
j_gene: TRBJ1-2
len: 16
d_gene: -
CDR3aa: CASSSGSSGRAYGYTF
CDR3nt: TGTGCCAGCAGCTCCGGCTCAAGTGGCAGGGCCTATGGCTACACCTTC

v_gene: TRBV21-1
abundance: -
j_gene: TRBJ1-2
len: 14
d_gene: -
CDR3aa: CASSKRVSFYGYTF
CDR3nt: TGTGCCAGCAGCAAACGGGTATCTTTCTATGGCTACACCTTC

v_gene: TRBV4-1
abundance: -
j_gene: TRBJ1-5
len: 15
d_gene: -
CDR3aa: CASSQDPRAREPQHF
CDR3nt: TGCGCCAGCAGCCAAGATCCGCGGGCCCGGGAACCCCAGCATTTT

v_gene: TRBV28
abundance: few
j_gene: TRBJ2-7
len: 13
d_gene: TRBD2
CDR3aa: CASRLAGAHEQYF
CDR3nt: TGTGCCAGCCGACTAGCGGGAGCCCACGAGCAGTACTTC

v_gene: TRBV18
abundance: -
j_gene: TRBJ1-1
len: 14
d_gene: TRBD1
CDR3aa: CASSWDRLNTEAFF
CDR3nt: TGTGCCAGCTCATGGGACAGGTTAAACACTGAAGCTTTCTTT

v_gene: TRBV11-2
abundance: once
j_gene: TRBJ2-1
len: 15
d_gene: TRBD2
CDR3aa: CASSRSGSSYNEQFF
CDR3nt: TGTGCCAGCAGCCGAAGCGGGAGCTCCTACAATGAGCAGTTCTTC

v_gene: TRBV18
abundance: -
j_gene: TRBJ1-4
len: 13
d_gene: -
CDR3aa: CASYRDFNEKLFF
CDR3nt: TGTGCCAGCTACCGGGATTTTAATGAAAAACTGTTTTTT

v_gene: TRBV28
abundance: -
j_gene: TRBJ2-5
len: 14
d_gene: TRBD2
CDR3aa: CATLLAGEGETQYF
CDR3nt: TGTGCCACCTTGCTAGCGGGAGAGGGAGAGACCCAGTACTTC

v_gene: TRBV19
abundance: -
j_gene: TRBJ2-7
len: 17
d_gene: TRBD2
CDR3aa: CASSHASGTSVSYEQYF
CDR3nt: TGTGCCAGTAGTCACGCATCTGGGACTAGCGTATCCTACGAGCAGTACTTC

v_gene: TRBV11-2
abundance: -
j_gene: TRBJ2-1
len: 14
d_gene: TRBD2
CDR3aa: CASSPETSGNEQFF
CDR3nt: TGTGCCAGCAGCCCCGAGACTAGCGGCAATGAGCAGTTCTTC

v_gene: TRBV6-5
abundance: -
j_gene: TRBJ1-1
len: 14
d_gene: TRBD1
CDR3aa: CASSYGQAYTEAFF
CDR3nt: TGTGCCAGCAGTTACGGACAGGCTTACACTGAAGCTTTCTTT

v_gene: TRBV7-9
abundance: -
j_gene: TRBJ2-6
len: 18
d_gene: TRBD1
CDR3aa: CASSLLGQAFSGANVLTF
CDR3nt: TGTGCCAGCAGCTTGTTAGGACAGGCTTTCTCTGGGGCCAACGTCCTGACTTTC

v_gene: TRBV5-1
abundance: few
j_gene: TRBJ1-1
len: 13
d_gene: -
CDR3aa: CASSLSGSGEAFF
CDR3nt: TGCGCCAGCAGCTTAAGCGGGTCGGGTGAAGCTTTCTTT

v_gene: TRBV9
abundance: -
j_gene: TRBJ2-1
len: 15
d_gene: TRBD1
CDR3aa: CASSPGQGSYNEQFF
CDR3nt: TGTGCCAGCAGCCCTGGACAGGGCTCCTACAATGAGCAGTTCTTC

v_gene: TRBV7-8
abundance: -
j_gene: TRBJ2-5
len: 16
d_gene: -
CDR3aa: CASSKWGLQDQETQYF
CDR3nt: TGTGCCAGCAGCAAGTGGGGACTTCAAGACCAAGAGACCCAGTACTTC

v_gene: TRBV27
abundance: -
j_gene: TRBJ1-1
len: 12
d_gene: -
CDR3aa: CASGRWGTEAFF
CDR3nt: TGTGCCAGCGGGAGATGGGGCACTGAAGCTTTCTTT